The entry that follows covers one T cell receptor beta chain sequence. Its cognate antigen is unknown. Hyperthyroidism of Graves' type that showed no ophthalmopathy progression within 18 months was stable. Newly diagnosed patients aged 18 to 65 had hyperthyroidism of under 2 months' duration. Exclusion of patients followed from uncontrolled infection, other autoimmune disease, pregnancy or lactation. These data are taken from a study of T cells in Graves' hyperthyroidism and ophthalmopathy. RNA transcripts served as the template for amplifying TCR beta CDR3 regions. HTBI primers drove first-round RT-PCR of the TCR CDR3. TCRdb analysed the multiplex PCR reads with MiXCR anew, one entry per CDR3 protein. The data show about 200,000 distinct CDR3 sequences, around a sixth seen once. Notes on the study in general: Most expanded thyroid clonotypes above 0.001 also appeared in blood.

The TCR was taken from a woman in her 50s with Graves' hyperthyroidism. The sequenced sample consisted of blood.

CDR3 loop: CASTLRQGAKNTGELFF. The CDR3 DNA follows: TGTGCCAGCACCCTTAGACAGGGGGCTAAGAACACCGGGGAGCTGTTTTTT. The rearrangement uses TRBV7-8 and TRBJ2-2, with TRBD1 identical over 10 bases. This CDR3 is built from 17 residues. V dropped 7 bases and J dropped 1; count of bases not matched to a gene: 9. CDR1 is SGHVS, CDR2 FQNEAQ, per germline.